The clone carrying this TCR beta chain was seen ten or more times. Its matching antigen is unknown. CDR3 length equals 16 residues. Germline V gene data show CDR1 as MNHEY and CDR2 as SMNVEV (reference sequence). V lost 0 bases and J lost 5, with 16 bases in between. These data are taken from a study of T cell repertoires in cytomegalovirus infection. The overall study: Indications came from public TCR beta signatures; they pointed to CMV infection and to a matching HLA type. General study results and limits: There were HLA-C-restricted CMV-specific TCR beta clonotypes dominating the ex vivo response. Cumulative public TCR beta family frequency identified carriers of CMV plus the relevant HLA.

TCRdb analysed the reads with MiXCR anew, one entry per CDR3 protein. The sample yields some 77,000 distinct CDR3 sequences, 3.7% seen once. Sequenced material: PBMCs. The chain joins TRBV27 to TRBJ2-5; perhaps D is TRBD1 or TRBD2 (5 bases each). This receptor was taken from a human donor in good health (CMV status not recorded). Some clones in this sample may be carry-over from other donors' samples. The CDR3 region has the DNA TGTGCCAGCAGTTTATCCCCCGGGACCCCGGAGGAGACCCAGTACTTC. Protein: CASSLSPGTPEETQYF.